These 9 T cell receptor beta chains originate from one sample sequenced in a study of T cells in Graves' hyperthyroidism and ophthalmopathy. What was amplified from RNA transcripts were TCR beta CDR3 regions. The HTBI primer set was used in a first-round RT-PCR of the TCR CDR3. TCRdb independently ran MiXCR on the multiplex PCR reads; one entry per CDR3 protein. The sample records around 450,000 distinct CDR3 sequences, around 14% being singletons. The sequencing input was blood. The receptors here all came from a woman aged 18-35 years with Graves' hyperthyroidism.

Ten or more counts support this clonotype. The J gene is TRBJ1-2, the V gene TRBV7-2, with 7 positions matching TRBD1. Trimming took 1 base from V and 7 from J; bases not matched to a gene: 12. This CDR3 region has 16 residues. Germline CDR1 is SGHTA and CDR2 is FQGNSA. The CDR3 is CASSLDHTGAQGGYTF. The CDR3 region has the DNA TGTGCCAGCAGCTTAGACCATACAGGGGCCCAGGGTGGCTACACCTTC.

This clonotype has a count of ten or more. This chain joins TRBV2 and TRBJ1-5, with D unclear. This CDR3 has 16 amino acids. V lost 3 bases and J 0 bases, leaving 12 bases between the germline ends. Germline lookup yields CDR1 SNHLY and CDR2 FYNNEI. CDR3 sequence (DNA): TGTGCCAGCAGTGATAACGGGTGGAGTAGCAATCAGCCCCAGCATTTT. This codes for CASSDNGWSSNQPQHF.

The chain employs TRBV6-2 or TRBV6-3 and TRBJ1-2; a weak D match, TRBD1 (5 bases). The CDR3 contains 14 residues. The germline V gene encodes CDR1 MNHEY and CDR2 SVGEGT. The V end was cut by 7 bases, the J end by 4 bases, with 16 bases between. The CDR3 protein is CASTLRALTYGYTF. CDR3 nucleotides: TGTGCCAGCACCCTCAGGGCGCTTACCTATGGCTACACCTTC.

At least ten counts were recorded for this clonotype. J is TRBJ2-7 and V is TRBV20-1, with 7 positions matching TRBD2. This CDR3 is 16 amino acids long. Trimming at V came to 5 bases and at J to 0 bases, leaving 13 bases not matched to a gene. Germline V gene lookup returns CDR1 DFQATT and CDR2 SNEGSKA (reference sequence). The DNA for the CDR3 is TGCAGTGCTGTTTCCGGGCTGCGGGGGTTCTCCTACGAGCAGTACTTC. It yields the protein CSAVSGLRGFSYEQYF.

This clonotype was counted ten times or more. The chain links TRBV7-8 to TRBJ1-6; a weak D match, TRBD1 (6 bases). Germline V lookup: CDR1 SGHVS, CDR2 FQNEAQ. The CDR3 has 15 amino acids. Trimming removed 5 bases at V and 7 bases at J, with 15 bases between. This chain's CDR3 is CASSAQGFDNSPLHF. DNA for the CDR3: TGTGCCAGCAGCGCACAGGGATTCGACAATTCACCCCTCCACTTT. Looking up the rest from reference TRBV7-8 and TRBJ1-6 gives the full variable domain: GAGVSQSPRYKVAKRGQDVALRCDPISGHVSLFWYQQALGQGPEFLTYFQNEAQLDKSGLPSDRFFAERPEGSVSTLKIQRTQQEDSAVYLCASSAQGFDNSPLHFGNGTRLTVT.

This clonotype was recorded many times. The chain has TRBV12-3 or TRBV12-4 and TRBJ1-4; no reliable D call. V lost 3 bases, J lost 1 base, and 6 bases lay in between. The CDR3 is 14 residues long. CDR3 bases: TGTGCCAGCAGTTTTTTAGGAACTAATGAAAAACTGTTTTTT. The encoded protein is CASSFLGTNEKLFF.

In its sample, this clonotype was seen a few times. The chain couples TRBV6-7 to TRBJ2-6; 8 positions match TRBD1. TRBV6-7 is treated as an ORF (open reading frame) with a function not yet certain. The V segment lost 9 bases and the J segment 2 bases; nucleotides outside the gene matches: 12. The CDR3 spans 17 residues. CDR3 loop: CASRSGTGGPGANVLTF. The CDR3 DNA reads TGTGCCAGTAGATCCGGGACAGGAGGGCCTGGGGCCAACGTCCTGACTTTC.

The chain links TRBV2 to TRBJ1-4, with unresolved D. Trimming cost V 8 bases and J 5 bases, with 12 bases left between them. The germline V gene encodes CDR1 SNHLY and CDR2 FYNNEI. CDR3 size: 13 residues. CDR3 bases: TGTGCCAGCTATGAAAGGCTAAATGAAAAACTGTTTTTT. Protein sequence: CASYERLNEKLFF.

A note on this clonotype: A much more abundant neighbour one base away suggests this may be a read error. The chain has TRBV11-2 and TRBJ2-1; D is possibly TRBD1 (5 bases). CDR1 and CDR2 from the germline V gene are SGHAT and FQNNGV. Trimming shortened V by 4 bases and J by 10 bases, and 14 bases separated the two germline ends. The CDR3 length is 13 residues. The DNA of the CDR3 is TGTGCCAGCAGCTCAGGGCGGCTTAGCGAGCAGTTCTTC. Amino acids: CASSSGRLSEQFF. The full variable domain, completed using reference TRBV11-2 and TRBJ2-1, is EAGVAQSPRYKIIEKRQSVAFWCNPISGHATLYWYQQILGQGPKLLIQFQNNGVVDDSQLPKDRFSAERLKGVDSTLKIQPAKLEDSAVYLCASSSGRLSEQFFGPGTRLTVL.